Listed here are 23 T cell receptor beta chains from one sample, sequenced in a study of T-cell reconstitution after alpha-beta-depleted transplantation in children. The TCRbeta library was prepared with unique molecular identifiers. TCRdb re-called the PCR reads with MiXCR, one entry per CDR3 protein. The sample includes around 240,000 distinct CDR3 sequences, over 9.5% of them seen just once. This material consisted of PBMCs from the stem cell graft donor, taken from the stem cell graft. The receptors shown here come from a human donor who donated a stem cell graft to a child with SCID.

This clonotype was detected many times. The chain recombines TRBV5-8 with TRBJ2-1; D is unresolved. Germline CDR1 reads SGHTS; CDR2 reads YDEGEE. Deletions cut 4 bases from V and 4 bases from J, with 12 bases between. CDR3 length equals 14 residues. CDR3 amino acids: CASSPEPRYNEQFF. CDR3 coding DNA: TGTGCCAGCAGCCCGGAGCCCCGATACAATGAGCAGTTCTTC.

This clonotype occurred many times. V and J are TRBV9 and TRBJ1-1, with TRBD1 matching 11 bases. V trimming: 3 bases; J trimming: 1 base; junction bases outside the gene matches: 2. CDR3 length: 15 amino acids. The germline CDR1 and CDR2 sequences are SGDLS and YYNGEE. The CDR3 DNA reads as TGTGCCAGCAGCGGGGGGACAGGGGGGAACACTGAAGCTTTCTTT. This sequence encodes CASSGGTGGNTEAFF. The entire variable domain, with the rest obtained from reference TRBV9 and TRBJ1-1, is as follows: DSGVTQTPKHLITATGQRVTLRCSPRSGDLSVYWYQQSLDQGLQFLIQYYNGEERAKGNILERFSAQQFPDLHSELNLSSLELGDSALYFCASSGGTGGNTEAFFGQGTRLTVV.

This clonotype was seen many times. The chain links TRBV30 to TRBJ1-5; 9 bases fit TRBD1. The germline V gene encodes CDR1 GTSNPN and CDR2 SVGIG (reference sequence). With V trimmed by 1 base and J by 1 base, 2 bases remained unmatched. The CDR3 extends over 15 amino acids. The CDR3 DNA sequence: TGTGCCTGGAGTGACAGGGGGCTCAGCAATCAGCCCCAGCATTTT. It specifies CAWSDRGLSNQPQHF. The entire variable domain, with the rest obtained from reference TRBV30 and TRBJ1-5, is as follows: SQTIHQWPATLVQPVGSPLSLECTVEGTSNPNLYWYRQAAGRGLQLLFYSVGIGQISSEVPQNLSASRPQDRQFILSSKKLLLSDSGFYLCAWSDRGLSNQPQHFGDGTRLSIL.

This clonotype has a count of ten or more. The rearrangement uses TRBV19 and TRBJ1-1, with TRBD1 identical over 9 bases. CDR1 is LNHDA and CDR2 is SQIVND in the germline V gene (reference sequence). V lost 4 bases, J lost 2 bases, and 8 bases stayed unmatched. The CDR3 contains 16 residues. CDR3 sequence: CASSTLPTGGNTEAFF. The CDR3 DNA reads as TGTGCCAGTAGTACCCTCCCGACAGGGGGTAACACTGAAGCTTTCTTT.

This clonotype was seen ten or more times. This rearrangement joins TRBV28 to TRBJ2-3; D gene unclear. The CDR3 runs to 15 residues. The germline CDR1 and CDR2 sequences are MDHEN and SYDVKM. The V gene lost 6 bases and the J gene lost 1 base, with 14 bases spanning the gap. The CDR3 sequence is CASRIFGVGTDTQYF. In DNA, the CDR3 is TGTGCCAGCAGGATCTTCGGAGTTGGCACAGATACGCAGTATTTT.

As concerns this clonotype: At one boundary the junction diverges from the germline segment, which might be a read error. The gene calls are TRBV5-1 and TRBJ2-5; 7 bases map to TRBD1. The CDR3 consists of 13 residues. Germline loops: CDR1 SGHRS, CDR2 YFSETQ. The CDR3 DNA follows: TGCGCCAGCAGCTTGGGGACAGGAGAGACCCAGTCCTTC. Encoded protein: CASSLGTGETQSF.

This clonotype was counted ten times or more. The rearrangement joins TRBV13 to TRBJ2-1, with 7 bases aligning to TRBD1. Germline V gene data show CDR1 as PRHDT and CDR2 as FYEKMQ (reference sequence). The V segment lost 6 bases and the J segment 5 bases; nucleotides outside the gene matches: 10. This CDR3 contains 15 residues. The CDR3 DNA reads as TGTGCCAGCAGTTCCGGACAGGCTGCAGACAATGAGCAGTTCTTC. Translation: CASSSGQAADNEQFF.

In its sample, this clonotype was seen many times. This sequence joins TRBV5-1 and TRBJ1-4, with D possibly being TRBD1 (5 bases). Germline loops: CDR1 SGHRS, CDR2 YFSETQ. Trimming shortened V by 1 base and J by 3 bases, and 10 bases separated the two germline ends. This CDR3 region has 15 residues. CDR3 amino acids: CASSLLTGANEKLFF. The CDR3 bases are TGCGCCAGCAGCTTGTTGACGGGGGCTAATGAAAAACTGTTTTTT.

Ten or more counts support this clonotype. The chain recombines TRBV20-1 with TRBJ2-5, with 8 nucleotides matching TRBD2. V shed 5 bases, J shed 4 bases, and the junction held 6 bases outside the gene matches. There are 13 residues in the CDR3. Germline loops: CDR1 DFQATT, CDR2 SNEGSKA (reference sequence). CDR3 nucleotide sequence: TGCAGTGCTTACGGGGGGGCCGGAGAGACCCAGTACTTC. This codes for CSAYGGAGETQYF.

Notes on this clonotype: A much larger clone is a single base away; this may be a read error. V is TRBV2 and J is TRBJ1-2, with D tentatively TRBD1 (6 bases). Germline CDR1 reads SNHLY; CDR2 reads FYNNEI. The CDR3 runs to 14 residues. The CDR3 protein is CASSEAGQGDGDTF. CDR3 bases: TGTGCCAGCAGTGAAGCGGGACAAGGTGATGGCGACACCTTC.

The chain is built from TRBV5-1 and TRBJ2-1, with TRBD2 identical over 8 bases. From germline, CDR1 is SGHRS and CDR2 YFSETQ. After removal of 5 bases from V and 4 bases from J, the junction contained 8 bases not matched to a gene. This CDR3 region has 15 residues. CDR3 nucleotides: TGCGCCAGCAGTTTCTCGGGGGGGGATTACAATGAGCAGTTCTTC. It encodes CASSFSGGDYNEQFF.

This clonotype was counted ten times or more. The chain combines TRBV12-3 or TRBV12-4 with TRBJ2-7, with D hard to call. The CDR3 is 9 residues long. V was pared by 8 bases and J by 4 bases, with 3 bases between. The CDR3 region is CASGYEQYF. For the CDR3, the DNA is TGTGCCAGCGGTTACGAGCAGTACTTC.

The table lists this clonotype with a few counts. V usage is TRBV7-6 and J usage is TRBJ2-1; D is possibly TRBD1 or TRBD2 (5 bases each). The V end was cut by 5 bases, the J end by 0 bases, with 23 bases between. CDR3 size: 19 residues. Germline-derived CDR1 and CDR2 are SGHVS and FNYEAQ. This CDR3 reads CASSLAGSQLLGSYNEQFF. DNA for the CDR3: TGTGCCAGCAGCCTTGCAGGGAGTCAGCTCCTTGGCTCCTACAATGAGCAGTTCTTC.

This clonotype has a count of ten or more. The V call is TRBV10-3, the J call TRBJ2-1; 8 nucleotides align to TRBD2. With 6 bases clipped from V and 9 bases from J, the junction kept 13 bases outside the gene matches. The CDR3 length is 15 residues. Germline V gene sequence: CDR1 ENHRY, CDR2 SYGVKD. In DNA form, the CDR3 reads TGTGCCATCAGCCCCGTGGGAGCGGGGGACGCTGAGCAGTTCTTC. Its protein is CAISPVGAGDAEQFF.

This clonotype has at least ten counts. The V call is TRBV20-1, the J call TRBJ1-2; the match to TRBD1 covers 10 bases. Germline loops: CDR1 DFQATT, CDR2 SNEGSKA (reference sequence). This CDR3 is built from 15 residues. Trimming at V came to 1 base and at J to 3 bases, leaving 5 bases not matched to a gene. The CDR3 DNA sequence: TGCAGTGCTAGAGCCGGACAGGGGGTCGACTATGGCTACACCTTC. Protein sequence: CSARAGQGVDYGYTF.

This clonotype was observed at least ten times. This CDR3 is CATSIKRTFTGELFF. The CDR3 bases are TGTGCCACCAGCATAAAACGGACCTTCACCGGGGAGCTGTTTTTT. The rearrangement links TRBV15 to TRBJ2-2; D is unclear. Deletions cut 4 bases from V and 4 bases from J, with 13 bases between. CDR1 is LNHNV and CDR2 is YYDKDF in the germline V gene (reference sequence). This CDR3 is built from 15 residues.

This clonotype was recorded at least ten times. The genes are TRBV5-1 and TRBJ1-2, with D perhaps matching TRBD1 (6 bases). Trimming shortened V by 3 bases and J by 4 bases, and 13 bases separated the two germline ends. The CDR3 loop spans 14 amino acids. Germline V CDR1 and CDR2: SGHRS, YFSETQ. The CDR3 region has the DNA TGCGCCAGCAGCTCCGCGGGGGCAGGCTATGGCTACACCTTC. Amino acids: CASSSAGAGYGYTF.

This clonotype was counted ten times or more. This sequence joins TRBV5-1 and TRBJ2-1; D gene uncertain. This CDR3 has 14 amino acids. Germline V CDR1 and CDR2: SGHRS, YFSETQ. V was trimmed by 4 bases and J by 0 bases, leaving 8 bases between them. The CDR3 DNA reads TGCGCCAGCAGCGGAGATAGCTCCTACAATGAGCAGTTCTTC. It encodes CASSGDSSYNEQFF. Supplemented by reference TRBV5-1 and TRBJ2-1, the full variable domain reads KAGVTQTPRYLIKTRGQQVTLSCSPISGHRSVSWYQQTPGQGLQFLFEYFSETQRNKGNFPGRFSGRQFSNSRSEMNVSTLELGDSALYLCASSGDSSYNEQFFGPGTRLTVL.

This clonotype was observed many times. For the CDR3, the DNA is TGTGCCATCACCAAGGGACAGGGGGACACTGAAGCTTTCTTT. Its protein is CAITKGQGDTEAFF. The rearrangement links TRBV10-3 to TRBJ1-1, with 11 bases fitting TRBD1. The ends lost 7 bases at V and 3 bases at J; junction bases unmatched: 4. Germline assignment: CDR1 ENHRY and CDR2 SYGVKD. The CDR3 runs to 14 residues.

This clonotype was seen many times. V gene TRBV2 combines with J gene TRBJ1-1; 7 bases are a match to TRBD1. This CDR3 region has 14 residues. V lost 10 bases, J lost 5 bases, and 13 bases stayed unmatched. CDR1 and CDR2 from the germline V gene are SNHLY and FYNNEI. The CDR3 nucleotides are TGTGCCATTACTCCGACAGGGAGGTGGACTGAAGCTTTCTTT. Amino acid sequence: CAITPTGRWTEAFF.

At least ten counts were recorded for this clonotype. CDR3 residues: CASSQEPTLEIQETQYF. In nucleotides, the CDR3 is TGTGCCAGCAGCCAAGAGCCGACTCTCGAGATCCAAGAGACCCAGTACTTC. The V call is TRBV3-1, the J call TRBJ2-5; D unclear. The V end lost 0 bases, the J end lost 1 base, and 15 bases lay between the germline ends. CDR3 size: 17 residues. CDR1 LGHDT and CDR2 YNNKEL come from the germline V gene (reference sequence).

At least ten counts were recorded for this clonotype. The V gene is TRBV20-1, the J gene TRBJ2-1; the D gene is possibly TRBD2 (7 bases). V was clipped by 7 bases and J by 7 bases, with 20 bases between them. The CDR3 covers 14 residues. CDR1 is DFQATT and CDR2 is SNEGSKA in the germline V gene (reference sequence). The CDR3 sequence: CSVPPPGGTNEQFF. The CDR3 nucleotides are TGCAGTGTCCCACCCCCGGGGGGCACGAATGAGCAGTTCTTC.

This clonotype was found many times. This chain connects TRBV5-1 to TRBJ1-2; 7 bases agree with TRBD1. The CDR3 runs to 15 residues. V trimming: 4 bases; J trimming: 4 bases; junction bases outside the gene matches: 10. Germline CDR1 SGHRS, CDR2 YFSETQ. For the CDR3, the DNA is TGCGCCAGCAGCCGGGACAGAGGGTCGTCCTATGGCTACACCTTC. It translates to CASSRDRGSSYGYTF. Complete variable domain (other parts from reference TRBV5-1 and TRBJ1-2): KAGVTQTPRYLIKTRGQQVTLSCSPISGHRSVSWYQQTPGQGLQFLFEYFSETQRNKGNFPGRFSGRQFSNSRSEMNVSTLELGDSALYLCASSRDRGSSYGYTFGSGTRLTVV.